A few counts support the clone carrying this TCR beta chain. In the authors' methods: Amplification of reference gene primers was used by the study to estimate nucleated cell counts. This table comes from immunoSEQ multiplex PCR, and its TCRdb copy is limited to in-frame clones, with some not included. V and J calls and clone size come straight from that table; D and trimming were deduced from the DNA. The repertoire includes about 260,000 clones, around 90% of them detected once, and about 0.7% sits in the top ten. The V gene's germline CDR1 is SGHTA and CDR2 FQGNSA. V was shortened by 5 bases and J by 7 bases, with 14 bases between the two germline ends. The CDR3 covers 13 residues. This record comes from a study of blood T cell repertoires in COVID-19. Study information: Sites across the United States, Italy and Spain contributed samples from acute and convalescent COVID-19. From T cells, B-cell-depleted T cells, or PBMCs came the material, which was cDNA or gDNA.

This TCR derives from a human donor in a cohort sampled during active COVID-19. This chain joins TRBV7-2 and TRBJ1-2, with D tentatively TRBD1 (6 bases). The source material was peripheral blood. CDR3 residues: CASSPQGNRGYTF. As DNA, the CDR3 is TGTGCCAGCAGCCCTCAGGGGAATCGTGGCTACACCTTC. The full variable domain, rest sourced from reference TRBV7-2 and TRBJ1-2, is GAGVSQSPSNKVTEKGKDVELRCDPISGHTALYWYRQSLGQGLEFLIYFQGNSAPDKSGLPSDRFSAERTGGSVSTLTIQRTQQEDSAVYLCASSPQGNRGYTFGSGTRLTVV.